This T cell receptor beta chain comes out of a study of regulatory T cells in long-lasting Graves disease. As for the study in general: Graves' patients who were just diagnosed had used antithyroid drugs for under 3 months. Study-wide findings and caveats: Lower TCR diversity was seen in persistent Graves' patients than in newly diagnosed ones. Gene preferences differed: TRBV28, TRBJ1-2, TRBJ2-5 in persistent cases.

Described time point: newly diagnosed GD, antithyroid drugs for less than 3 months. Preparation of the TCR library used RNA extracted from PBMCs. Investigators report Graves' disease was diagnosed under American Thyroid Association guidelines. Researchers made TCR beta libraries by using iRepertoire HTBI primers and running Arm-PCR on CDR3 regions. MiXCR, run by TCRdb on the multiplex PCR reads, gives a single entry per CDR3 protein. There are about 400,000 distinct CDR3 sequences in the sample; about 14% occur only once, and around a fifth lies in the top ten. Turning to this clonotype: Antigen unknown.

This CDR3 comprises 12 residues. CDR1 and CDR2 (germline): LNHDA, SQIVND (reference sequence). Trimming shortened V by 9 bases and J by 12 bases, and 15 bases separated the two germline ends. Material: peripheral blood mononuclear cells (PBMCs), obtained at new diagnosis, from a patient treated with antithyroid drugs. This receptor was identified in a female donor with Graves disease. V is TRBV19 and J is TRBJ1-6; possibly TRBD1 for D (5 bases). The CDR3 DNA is TGTGCCAGCCGATCAGGGACCCAACCCCTCCACTTT. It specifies CASRSGTQPLHF. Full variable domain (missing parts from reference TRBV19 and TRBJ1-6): DGGITQSPKYLFRKEGQNVTLSCEQNLNHDAMYWYRQDPGQGLRLIYYSQIVNDFQKGDIAEGYSVSREKKESFPLTVTSAQKNPTAFYLCASRSGTQPLHFGNGTRLTVT.